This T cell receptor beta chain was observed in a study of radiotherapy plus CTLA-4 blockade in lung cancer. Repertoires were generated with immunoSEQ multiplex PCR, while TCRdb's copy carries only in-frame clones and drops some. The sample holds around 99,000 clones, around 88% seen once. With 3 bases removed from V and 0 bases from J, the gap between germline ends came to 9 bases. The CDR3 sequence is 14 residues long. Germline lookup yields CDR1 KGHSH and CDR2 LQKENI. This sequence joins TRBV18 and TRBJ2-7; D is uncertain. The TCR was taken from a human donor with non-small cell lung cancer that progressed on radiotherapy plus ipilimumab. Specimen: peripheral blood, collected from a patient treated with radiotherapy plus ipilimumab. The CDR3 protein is CASSPWGSSYEQYF. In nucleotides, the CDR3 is TGTGCCAGCTCACCGTGGGGTTCCTCCTACGAGCAGTACTTC. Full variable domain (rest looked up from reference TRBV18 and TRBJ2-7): NAGVMQNPRHLVRRRGQEARLRCSPMKGHSHVYWYRQLPEEGLKFMVYLQKENIIDESGMPKERFSAEFPKEGPSILRIQQVVRGDSAAYFCASSPWGSSYEQYFGPGTRLTVT.